These 8 T cell receptor beta chains were all obtained from the same sample, sequenced in a study of blood T cell repertoires in COVID-19. Generated by immunoSEQ multiplex PCR, the TCRdb table keeps only in-frame clones and is missing some. The table has 120,000 or so clones, around 83% seen once; the top ten hold over 9.5%. The sequencing sample was made of peripheral blood. The source is a man between 60 and 75 years old with acute or convalescent COVID-19.

The rearrangement uses TRBV27 and TRBJ1-4; no reliable D call. The germline V gene encodes CDR1 MNHEY and CDR2 SMNVEV (reference sequence). The CDR3 contains 15 residues. V was trimmed by 1 base and J by 7 bases, leaving 13 bases between them. CDR3 region: CASSLLGRTPEKLFF. CDR3 DNA: TGTGCCAGCAGTTTATTAGGGAGGACCCCTGAAAAACTGTTTTTT.

The chain carries TRBV9 and TRBJ2-1, with 14 bases identical to TRBD2. Losses at the gene ends were 2 bases for V and 7 bases for J; bases not matched to a gene: 5. Looked up from germline, CDR1 is SGDLS and CDR2 is YYNGEE. CDR3 length: 16 amino acids. CDR3 coding DNA: TGTGCCAGCAGCGTGGGACTAGCGGGAGTGTCAAATGAGCAGTTCTTC. It specifies CASSVGLAGVSNEQFF.

The rearrangement uses TRBV6-5 and TRBJ1-2; 8 bases align to TRBD1. The germline gives CDR1 MNHEY, CDR2 SVGAGI. The CDR3 extends over 15 amino acids. J gave up 5 bases and V 2 bases, and 7 bases lay outside the gene matches. In nucleotides, the CDR3 is TGTGCCAGCAGTTACGGGGCAGGGGGCTTATATGGCTACACCTTC. As protein: CASSYGAGGLYGYTF.

The rearrangement uses TRBV9 and TRBJ1-2; D is perhaps TRBD1 (6 bases). V gave up 4 bases and J gave up 5 bases, with 15 bases separating them. Per germline, CDR1 SGDLS and CDR2 YYNGEE. CDR3 length: 14 residues. In DNA form, the CDR3 reads TGTGCCAGCAGCCCCTCGACAGGCGATTATGGCTACACCTTC. This codes for CASSPSTGDYGYTF.

The chain couples TRBV28 to TRBJ2-7; 8 positions agree with TRBD2. Germline loops: CDR1 MDHEN, CDR2 SYDVKM. V trimming: 1 base; J trimming: 2 bases; junction bases outside the gene matches: 7. CDR3 size: 16 residues. CDR3 in DNA: TGTGCCAGCAGTTTATCATCCGGGGGGGTTACCTACGAGCAGTACTTC. Amino acid sequence: CASSLSSGGVTYEQYF.

This clone was found once. The chain carries TRBV27 and TRBJ2-5, with D tentatively TRBD1 (6 bases). The ends were cut back, 6 bases at V and 4 bases at J, with 15 bases in the middle. Germline values: CDR1 MNHEY, CDR2 SMNVEV (reference sequence). The CDR3 spans 14 residues. The CDR3 nucleotides read TGTGCCAGCAGCCACCCAGGGGTGGGAGAGACCCAGTACTTC. Its protein is CASSHPGVGETQYF.

The chain recombines TRBV28 with TRBJ1-1; TRBD1 might be the D (6 bases). V was shortened by 8 bases and J by 6 bases, with 16 bases between the two germline ends. CDR3 length equals 13 residues. The germline gives CDR1 MDHEN, CDR2 SYDVKM. Written as DNA, the CDR3 is TGTGCCAGCTTAAGGGGGGGTTTGCCTGAAGCTTTCTTT. It yields the protein CASLRGGLPEAFF.

The chain links TRBV7-9 to TRBJ1-2; tentatively, D is TRBD1 (5 bases). CDR1 SEHNR and CDR2 FQNEAQ come from the germline V gene (reference sequence). V was clipped by 5 bases and J by 4 bases, with 17 bases between them. This CDR3 contains 15 residues. In nucleotides, the CDR3 is TGTGCCAGCAGCCCCCAGGGCCTGCTCCTCTATGGCTACACCTTC. Amino acids: CASSPQGLLLYGYTF.